The present entry profiles one T cell receptor beta chain with its context. The data are from a study of CD8 T cells in ankylosing spondylitis. Germline CDR1 and CDR2: DFQATT and SNEGSKA (reference sequence). V was clipped by 1 base and J by 0 bases, with 9 bases between them. CDR3 size: 14 residues. A single record per CDR3 protein comes from TCRdb applying MiXCR to the 5' RACE reads. The table lists about 360,000 distinct CDR3 sequences, roughly 15% of them singletons. The TCR was taken from a male donor with ankylosing spondylitis or in good health (not recorded which). V is TRBV20-1 and J is TRBJ1-1; unclear D gene. Sequences were obtained from blood, either unsorted or a sorted T cell fraction (not recorded which). CDR3 protein: CSARVGEMNTEAFF. The CDR3 coding sequence is TGCAGTGCTAGAGTTGGGGAGATGAACACTGAAGCTTTCTTT.